This T cell receptor beta chain was profiled in a study of blood T cell repertoires in COVID-19. Overall study context: Material from acute and convalescent COVID-19 was sourced from the United States, Italy and Spain. PBMCs, B-cell-depleted T cells, or T cells were the source of the cDNA or gDNA that made up the material.

This clone turned up a few times. The V end was cut by 1 base, the J end by 11 bases, with 12 bases between. The CDR3 has 13 residues. The germline gives CDR1 SGHDN, CDR2 FVKESK. Measured with immunoSEQ multiplex PCR; TCRdb has only the in-frame clones, and not every one. The data contain 140,000 to 150,000 clones, approximately 83% of them seen just once; the ten biggest clones take up 8%. J is TRBJ2-1 and V is TRBV14; tentative D call: TRBD2 (6 bases). This TCR was recovered from a woman aged 55 to 70 with COVID-19, enrolled during active disease. Material: peripheral blood. CDR3 sequence: CASSQAGGNQQFF. CDR3 DNA: TGTGCCAGCAGCCAAGCCGGAGGGAATCAGCAGTTCTTC.